These 9 T cell receptor beta chains came from one sample sequenced in a study of T cells in Graves' hyperthyroidism and ophthalmopathy. It was RNA transcripts that yielded the amplified TCR beta CDR3 regions. HTBI primers were employed in a first-round RT-PCR of the TCR CDR3. TCRdb reprocessed the multiplex PCR reads with MiXCR, giving one entry per CDR3 protein. This table holds about 320,000 distinct CDR3 sequences, roughly 17% found once. The sequenced material came from blood. These receptors all come from a man between 25 and 39 years old with Graves' hyperthyroidism.

This clonotype was found many times. This chain links TRBV18 with TRBJ1-2; TRBD1 aligns across 10 bases. V was pared by 4 bases and J by 4 bases, with 6 bases of the junction left unmatched. CDR1 is KGHSH, CDR2 LQKENI, per germline. This CDR3 comprises 15 residues. The CDR3 nucleotides read TGTGCCAGCTCACGAGACAGGGGGCCCTCCTATGGCTACACCTTC. The encoded protein is CASSRDRGPSYGYTF.

J is TRBJ2-1 and V is TRBV7-9; unclear D gene. The CDR3 totals 13 residues. Deletions cut 3 bases from V and 5 bases from J, with 8 bases between. CDR1 is SEHNR, CDR2 FQNEAQ, per germline (reference sequence). The chain's CDR3 is CASSLGGHNEQFF. CDR3 bases: TGTGCCAGCAGCTTGGGCGGACACAATGAGCAGTTCTTC.

The count of this clonotype is one. This rearrangement joins TRBV27 to TRBJ1-1, with D uncertain. V lost 4 bases to trimming and J lost 2 bases, with 8 bases between them. The length of the CDR3 is 13 residues. Germline V lookup: CDR1 MNHEY, CDR2 SMNVEV (reference sequence). CDR3 region: CASSYLGNTEAFF. The CDR3 DNA reads as TGTGCCAGCAGTTATTTGGGCAACACTGAAGCTTTCTTT.

This clonotype was counted a few times. The chain links TRBV5-1 to TRBJ2-5; D assignment may be TRBD1 or TRBD2 (6 bases each). Germline CDR1 SGHRS, CDR2 YFSETQ. This CDR3 comprises 15 residues. The V end was cut by 4 bases, the J end by 5 bases, with 18 bases between. CDR3: CASSAYTGGPETQYF. Written as DNA, the CDR3 is TGCGCCAGCAGCGCGTATACCGGGGGCCCCGAGACCCAGTACTTC.

The chain has TRBV12-3 or TRBV12-4 and TRBJ1-5; no clear D gene. The CDR3 has 15 residues. V dropped 4 bases and J dropped 0 bases, with 10 bases sitting between them. The CDR3: CASSSTLDSNQPQHF. CDR3 DNA: TGTGCCAGCAGTTCTACATTGGATAGCAATCAGCCCCAGCATTTT.

The CDR3 region is CASSPTTDANTGELFF. CDR3 sequence (DNA): TGTGCCAGCAGCCCTACGACAGACGCGAACACCGGGGAGCTGTTTTTT. The chain recombines TRBV5-6 with TRBJ2-2; the D gene is possibly TRBD1 (5 bases). The CDR3 totals 16 residues. V gave up 4 bases and J gave up 0 bases, with 13 bases separating them. Germline lookup yields CDR1 SGHDT and CDR2 YYEEEE.

The chain links TRBV2 to TRBJ2-2; D is unclear. The V end was cut by 6 bases, the J end by 4 bases, with 9 bases between. Germline V lookup: CDR1 SNHLY, CDR2 FYNNEI. CDR3 length: 13 amino acids. CDR3 in DNA: TGTGCCAGCAGGACTGAACGCACCGGGGAGCTGTTTTTT. This gives the protein CASRTERTGELFF.

This clonotype was found a few times. The V gene is TRBV5-1, the J gene TRBJ1-1; TRBD1 agrees at 12 bases. Per the germline V gene, CDR1 is SGHRS and CDR2 is YFSETQ. The CDR3 length is 16 residues. J gave up 2 bases and V 2 bases, and 4 bases lay outside the gene matches. CDR3 nucleotide sequence: TGCGCCAGCAGCTTCGGGACAGGGGGCCGAAACACTGAAGCTTTCTTT. Its translation: CASSFGTGGRNTEAFF.

This clonotype was detected many times. CDR3 nucleotides: TGTGCCAGCAGCCCCGCGAGCGTGGATACGCAGTATTTT. Encoded protein: CASSPASVDTQYF. This chain links TRBV12-3 or TRBV12-4 with TRBJ2-3; D remains ambiguous. Between the trimmed V and J ends, which lost 6 bases and 6 bases, there was a span of 13 bases. The CDR3 spans 13 residues.